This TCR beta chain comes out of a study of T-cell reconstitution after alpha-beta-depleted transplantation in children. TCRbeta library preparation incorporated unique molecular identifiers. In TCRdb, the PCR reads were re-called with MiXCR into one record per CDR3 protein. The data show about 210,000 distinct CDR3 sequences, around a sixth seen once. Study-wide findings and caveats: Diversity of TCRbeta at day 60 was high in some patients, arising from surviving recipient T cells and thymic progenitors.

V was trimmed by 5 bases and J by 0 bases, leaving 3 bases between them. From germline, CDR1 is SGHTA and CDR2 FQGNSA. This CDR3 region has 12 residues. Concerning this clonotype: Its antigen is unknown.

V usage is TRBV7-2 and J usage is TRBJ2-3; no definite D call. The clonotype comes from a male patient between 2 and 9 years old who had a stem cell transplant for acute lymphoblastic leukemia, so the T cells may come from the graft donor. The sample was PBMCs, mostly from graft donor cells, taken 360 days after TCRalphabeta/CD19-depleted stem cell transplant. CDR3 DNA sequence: TGTGCCAGCAGCATGAGCACAGATACGCAGTATTTT. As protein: CASSMSTDTQYF.